This T cell receptor (beta chain) derives from a study of control samples from healthy donors and cancer patients. The germline V gene encodes CDR1 SGHRS and CDR2 YFSETQ. CDR3 length equals 15 residues. The junction had 8 bases not matched to a gene; V was cut back by 4 bases and J by 2 bases. Produced via immunoSEQ multiplex PCR; TCRdb's table is partial and in-frame only. Here the sample spans roughly 150,000 clones, 85% to 95% being singletons. The J gene is TRBJ2-5, the V gene TRBV5-1, with 7 bases matching TRBD1. This receptor was identified in a man aged 50-60 years in good health. Input material: blood. In DNA form, the CDR3 reads TGCGCCAGCAGCGCAATGGGACAGCGGCAAGAGACCCAGTACTTC. Encoded protein: CASSAMGQRQETQYF. Drawing the rest from reference TRBV5-1 and TRBJ2-5, the complete variable domain is KAGVTQTPRYLIKTRGQQVTLSCSPISGHRSVSWYQQTPGQGLQFLFEYFSETQRNKGNFPGRFSGRQFSNSRSEMNVSTLELGDSALYLCASSAMGQRQETQYFGPGTRLLVL.